Given below is one T cell receptor (beta chain) in context. This clone's antigen is unknown. Base qualities are missing; no much larger clone stands one base away. V gives up 8 bases and J gives up 5 bases, and the segment between their germline ends measures 18 bases. The CDR3 has 14 amino acids, counting the end cysteine and phenylalanine. Of the read, only the CDR3 DNA is kept; its 42 bases are in frame from base 1. CDR1 and CDR2 (SGHTA, FQGNSA) derive from the germline V gene. The sample belongs to a study of cytomegalovirus exposure and HLA in healthy donors (dated by TCRdb to 2015 to 2018). Turning to the overall study: According to an earlier analysis of several hundred of the donors, 150 million to 200 million T cells yielded 90 million to 140 million unique TCR beta sequences and about 280 Gb of sequence data. Alongside the repertoire data, information on donor age, sex, ethnicity and CMV serostatus was compiled. The genetic ancestry cluster associated with self-reported Caucasian donors included around 76% of the 350 to 500 genotyped donors. All discovery cohort repertoires had been generated on a single sequencing platform. The T cell repertoires of 550 to 850 subjects were profiled by immunosequencing and related to cytomegalovirus serostatus. The study combined high-throughput TCR immunosequencing, statistical association of individual TCRs with disease status, and machine learning to predict cytomegalovirus infection status. The study aimed to test whether signatures of past pathogen exposure could be identified by cataloging public T cell receptors. Because of strong linkage in the cohort, roughly five DR-DQ haplotypes were treated as single units for association and clustering. On average, around 200,000 unique TCR beta nucleotide sequences were sequenced per donor among 398 genotyped donors of the cohort, with around 19% of those sequences being non-productive. Class I and class II HLA loci were covered by the typing at four-digit resolution. A later genetic analysis used genome-wide SNP genotypes for about 65% of the roughly 670 donors, treating that subset as a discovery cohort. Along with the roughly 670-subject first cohort, a separate validation cohort of 120 different subjects was used. A later analysis re-examined previously published TCR beta repertoires from more than 650 donors and added high-resolution HLA genotyping to investigate patterns of TCR occurrence. In the later analysis, no new phenotypic data were used to find candidate immune exposures; instead, reliance was placed on TCR beta sequences and their occurrence across donors. In an earlier analysis of 550 to 700 of the donors, high-throughput TCR beta sequencing was used to judge whether each TCR beta V gene segment behaved as functional or pseudogenic. An early release covering roughly 580 HLA-typed donors comprised approximately 300 gigabases of sequencing data and 85 million to 100 million unique TCR sequences. The number of donors typed differed by locus, with about 629-630 for A, B, C, DRB1 and DQB1, roughly 520 for DQA1, 606 for DPA1, and over 400 for DPB1.

The cohort was made up of about 670 healthy bone marrow donors. At the time of sampling, every cohort member was nominally healthy, though immune exposures that went unrecorded were likely present. The donor was CMV seronegative and belonged to the group of more than 300 seronegative cohort members. A peripheral blood sample was provided by each donor, and peripheral blood mononuclear cells were used for TCR beta sequencing. Genomic DNA was extracted from the blood cell samples with the Qiagen DNeasy Blood Extraction Kit. General findings and caveats noted by the study authors: While some public TCRs were present in many individuals, most TCR sequences turned up only very rarely across donors. Compared with equally common non-associated chains, HLA-associated TCR beta chains in a later analysis were more clonally expanded and had lower generation probabilities. A cluster of highly shared sequence variants was judged likely to be a technical artifact of the sequencing pipeline. An association between a missense DCLRE1C variant and V-gene and J-gene trimming of TCR beta chains was found in a later genetic analysis and replicated in an independent cohort. Correlated functional status among segregating V segments might be attributable to linkage disequilibrium, but an unknown experimental factor could not be ruled out. In this cohort, only TCR beta chains were sequenced, and detectable features were limited by the absence of alpha or paired-chain data. Compared with the roughly 600-donor mean, donors in an Asian-associated ancestry cluster had fewer N-insertions in productive TCRs, according to a later genetic analysis. A further reported finding was that TCR beta sequences accurately predicted the HLA-A and HLA-B alleles for most subjects in the first cohort. Because the 87-base-pair reads could not distinguish some IMGT-functional V segments, including TRBV6-2 and TRBV6-3, those segments were excluded. In vitro tests confirmed that three of the cytomegalovirus-associated TCR beta chains recognize cytomegalovirus antigens. Specific HLA alleles were associated with more than 15,000 TCR beta sequences at a false discovery rate of 0.05 in a later analysis. Because HLA typing was missing for some donors at each locus, association tests included only the typed subset. Broadly in line with IMGT annotations, most TCR beta V segments showed up in productive rearrangements about 90% or about 30% of the time in an earlier analysis of 587 of the donors. In a later analysis, most CMV-associated TCR beta chains were found to appear HLA-restricted, with HLA associations seemingly driven largely by CMV exposure. The earlier analysis of approximately 540 of the donors excluded some 15 rarely observed V segments, including chromosome 9 orphons, because counts were too low. A later analysis reported that several top co-occurrence clusters appeared linked to parvovirus B19, influenza, CMV and Epstein-Barr virus. Cytomegalovirus status was reported to be diagnosed by the classifier with high specificity and sensitivity in both the original and validation cohorts. When HLA alleles, especially DR and DQ, strongly co-occurred, TCR associations were difficult to assign to individual alleles. Sequencing depth was assumed to be roughly uniform across donors in the presence/absence analyses, though that assumption may not hold. In the study, around 160 TCR beta chains were listed as associated with cytomegalovirus. The authors suggested that the approach could potentially be extended to other disease states and immunological phenotypes. The only immune exposure information available for the cohort was CMV serostatus. According to a later analysis, TCR association rates differed among HLA loci, with DRB1 alleles showing the most associated TCRs and HLA-C alleles showing the fewest.

Libraries came from the immunoSEQ multiplex PCR assay. For the multiplex PCR, a mixture combining 60 forward primers for TCR Vbeta segments and 13 reverse primers for TCR Jbeta segments was used. The CDR3 region of rearranged TCR beta genes was amplified from genomic DNA with a multiplex PCR assay. On the Illumina HiSeq System, the amplified TCR beta libraries were sequenced as 87-base-pair reads. From the authors' description of their analysis: In a later analysis, tens of millions of unique TCR beta chains were counted across the 690 or so repertoires, and around 11 million of these chains were shared by at least two donors. Raw reads were error-corrected and collapsed into unique sequences by a nearest-neighbor algorithm in which closely related sequences were merged to remove PCR and sequencing errors. To assign V, D and J gene segments, CDR3 sequences were aligned to IMGT reference sequences. For a sequence to be retained, at least a six-nucleotide match to both a V gene segment and a J gene segment was required. A rearrangement counted as productive if the CDR3 had no stop codons and remained in frame with V and J, and every other rearrangement counted as non-productive. Following IMGT convention, CDR3 was defined as the stretch from the second conserved V-encoded cysteine to the conserved J-encoded phenylalanine. The earlier analysis of about 590 of the donors excluded sequences that lacked an unambiguous match to a single V gene segment. An earlier analysis of 550 to 650 of the donors classified V segments as functional when productive rearrangements were above 56.7% and as segregating when the standard deviation between donors was above 5%. To diagnose cytomegalovirus status from the catalog of TCR beta chain sequences, a statistical classification framework was built. V and J gene assignment, in a later analysis, came from comparing TCR nucleotide sequences with IMGT/GENE-DB human TR gene sequences. In a later analysis, CDR3 sequences and most-parsimonious VDJ recombination scenarios were assigned using the TCRdist pipeline. A later analysis defined each TCR beta chain by its CDR3 amino acid sequence plus V-gene family, and excluded reads lacking a unique V-gene family. In a later analysis, several hundred highly shared, low-generation-probability nucleotide sequences were removed to address suspected cross-contamination and a sequencing artifact. A later analysis calculated a clonal expansion index for each public chain from normalized within-repertoire ranks of inferred template counts. A later analysis computed generation probabilities with a VDJ recombination model fitted to out-of-frame rearrangements, and checked the results against IGoR. Hypergeometric tests were used in a later analysis to score TCR-TCR, TCR-HLA and TCR-CMV co-occurrence, with a repertoire-size bias correction applied to the TCR pairs. In a later analysis, false discovery rates were estimated by permuting HLA or CMV assignments 20 times. In a later analysis, co-occurring TCRs were grouped using DBSCAN, and TCRdist sequence similarity was added for clustering within HLA-allele-positive subsets. Repertoires with fewer than 30,000 or more than 120,000 public chains were left out of co-occurrence clustering, as were four to six repertoires with anomalous nucleotide sharing. Not all clones reach the TCRdb copy of this immuneACCESS table, which keeps in-frame sequences only. Checked studies attribute under half of the gap to unresolved V genes and leave the rest unexplained. That table is the source of V, J and clone size, and D and trimming were worked out from the DNA. The table for this sample lists about 160,000 clones; 79% of them were counted only once. The top ten constitute roughly 2% of the sample.

The sequenced sample consisted of PBMCs. This sequence uses TRBV7-2 and TRBJ2-5; TRBD1 is a weak D gene call, 7 bases matching. This clonotype was obtained from a man between 40 and 49 years old in good health and CMV-seronegative. The CDR3 corresponds to CASGRLTGDETQYF. The DNA is as follows: TGTGCCAGCGGGAGGCTTACAGGGGACGAGACCCAGTACTTC.